The 14 T cell receptor beta chains below come from one sample, sequenced in a study of early T cells in non-severe SARS-CoV-2 infection. TCRdb re-derived calls from the 5' RACE reads in MiXCR, one entry per CDR3 protein. The table includes around 92,000 distinct CDR3 sequences, 11% detected once. Material: whole blood. The receptor set was obtained from an adult who was a healthcare worker with PCR-confirmed SARS-CoV-2 infection or an uninfected control (not recorded which).

This clonotype was picked up a small number of times. The chain carries TRBV4-2 and TRBJ2-7, with TRBD2 matching 10 bases. With 0 bases clipped from V and 2 bases from J, the junction kept 10 bases outside the gene matches. The CDR3 spans 18 residues. Germline CDR1 LGHNA, CDR2 YNFKEQ. The CDR3 here is CASSQDLAGAPLAYEQYF. As DNA, the CDR3 is TGTGCCAGCAGCCAAGATCTAGCGGGGGCCCCTCTGGCCTACGAGCAGTACTTC.

This clonotype was observed a handful of times. The chain uses TRBV29-1 and TRBJ2-3, with TRBD2 as a possible D gene (5 bases). V lost 7 bases and J lost 4, with 18 bases in between. CDR1 is SQVTM and CDR2 is ANQGSEA in the germline V gene. The CDR3 is 14 residues long. Here the CDR3 DNA reads TGCAGCGCAAAGGACTCCTGGGGTCCAGATACGCAGTATTTT. This sequence encodes CSAKDSWGPDTQYF.

This clonotype was picked up many times. This chain's CDR3 is CSARDHRGPNYGYTF. CDR3 bases: TGCAGTGCTAGAGATCACAGGGGGCCGAACTATGGCTACACCTTC. V is TRBV20-1 and J is TRBJ1-2, with 9 positions matching TRBD1. Germline CDR1 and CDR2: DFQATT and SNEGSKA (reference sequence). The CDR3 loop spans 15 amino acids. Trimming took 0 bases from V and 2 from J; bases not matched to a gene: 4.

The rearrangement joins TRBV5-6 to TRBJ1-4; TRBD1 matches at 9 bases. Unmatched junction bases numbered 6, after V lost 0 bases and J lost 6 bases. The CDR3 totals 16 residues. CDR1 is SGHDT, CDR2 YYEEEE, per germline. The CDR3 DNA follows: TGTGCCAGCAGCTTGGCCTACAGGGGGCGCGATGAAAAACTGTTTTTT. This codes for CASSLAYRGRDEKLFF.

This clonotype was found a few times. V usage is TRBV6-5 and J usage is TRBJ2-6; D remains unclear. Germline CDR1 MNHEY, CDR2 SVGAGI. This CDR3 is 15 amino acids long. V shed 6 bases and J shed 0 bases, with 9 bases lying between them. CDR3 loop: CASSPYNSGANVLTF. The CDR3 DNA is TGTGCCAGCAGCCCATATAACTCTGGGGCCAACGTCCTGACTTTC.

The J gene is TRBJ1-3, the V gene TRBV28, with D possibly being TRBD1 (6 bases). Germline lookup yields CDR1 MDHEN and CDR2 SYDVKM. This CDR3 region has 14 residues. Trimming removed 6 bases at V and 1 base at J, with 10 bases between. The CDR3 loop reads CASSRTGSGNTIYF. The CDR3 DNA reads TGTGCCAGCAGCCGCACAGGGTCTGGAAACACCATATATTTT.

The chain recombines TRBV10-3 with TRBJ2-7; 9 nucleotides match TRBD1. The V gene's germline CDR1 is ENHRY and CDR2 SYGVKD. V was clipped by 10 bases and J by 4 bases; unmatched bases: 17. This CDR3 spans 16 amino acids. The CDR3 here is CATGGSPLDRGYEQYF. Here the CDR3 DNA reads TGTGCCACCGGCGGATCCCCCTTGGACAGGGGTTACGAGCAGTACTTC.

In its sample, this clonotype was seen a few times. The chain couples TRBV6-2 or TRBV6-3 to TRBJ2-7, with 12 positions matching TRBD2. This CDR3 has 15 residues. V lost 5 bases to trimming and J lost 4 bases; unmatched junction nucleotides: 6. From germline, CDR1 is MNHEY and CDR2 SVGEGT. The CDR3 loop is CASSGGLAGSYEQYF. CDR3 nucleotide sequence: TGTGCCAGCAGTGGGGGACTAGCGGGTTCGTACGAGCAGTACTTC.

The chain has TRBV20-1 and TRBJ2-2, with a tentative D call TRBD1 (6 bases). Germline loops: CDR1 DFQATT, CDR2 SNEGSKA (reference sequence). V lost 6 bases, J lost 0 bases, and 14 bases lay in between. CDR3 size: 15 residues. The CDR3 DNA follows: TGCAGTGCCCCAAACAGGGCCTCGAACACCGGGGAGCTGTTTTTT. Translation gives CSAPNRASNTGELFF.

This clonotype was recorded at least ten times. The rearrangement uses TRBV20-1 and TRBJ2-1; 8 bases are a match to TRBD2. Trimming removed 6 bases from V and 0 bases from J; junction bases left unmatched: 10. CDR1 DFQATT and CDR2 SNEGSKA come from the germline V gene (reference sequence). The length of the CDR3 is 16 residues. CDR3 sequence: CSAPAGGSYSYNEQFF. The CDR3 DNA follows: TGCAGTGCCCCCGCGGGAGGTTCGTACTCCTACAATGAGCAGTTCTTC.

This chain joins TRBV6-2 or TRBV6-3 and TRBJ1-5; D gene uncertain. Per germline, CDR1 MNHEY and CDR2 SVGEGT. Trimming left V 2 bases short and J 8 bases short, with 16 bases between. There are 15 residues in the CDR3. The CDR3 nucleotides read TGTGCCAGCAGTTACGGTGGCAGTGGGTTTAAGCCCCAGCATTTT. It codes for CASSYGGSGFKPQHF.

This clonotype has at least ten counts. V gene TRBV10-3 combines with J gene TRBJ1-2, with D perhaps TRBD1 (6 bases). Trimming stripped 0 bases from V and 4 bases from J, with 9 bases between. This CDR3 has 14 residues. Germline V lookup: CDR1 ENHRY, CDR2 SYGVKD. The CDR3, as DNA: TGTGCCATCAGTGAGTCGGGCAGGGGCTATGGCTACACCTTC. Translation gives CAISESGRGYGYTF.

The rearrangement uses TRBV20-1 and TRBJ2-2; D might be TRBD2 (6 bases). Germline values: CDR1 DFQATT, CDR2 SNEGSKA (reference sequence). V was shortened by 0 bases and J by 7 bases, with 18 bases between the two germline ends. The CDR3 length is 16 residues. The CDR3 protein is CSARDPRPGVGGELFF. Here the CDR3 DNA reads TGCAGTGCTAGAGACCCCCGGCCGGGAGTCGGCGGGGAGCTGTTTTTT.

In its sample, this clonotype was seen many times. The chain links TRBV11-2 to TRBJ2-4, with D possibly TRBD2 on 6 matching bases. The ends were cut back, 2 bases at V and 0 bases at J, with 8 bases in the middle. The germline V gene has CDR1 SGHAT and CDR2 FQNNGV. The CDR3 has 15 amino acids. CDR3 nucleotides: TGTGCCAGCAGCTTACCGGGGGTAGCCAAAAACATTCAGTACTTC. It specifies CASSLPGVAKNIQYF.